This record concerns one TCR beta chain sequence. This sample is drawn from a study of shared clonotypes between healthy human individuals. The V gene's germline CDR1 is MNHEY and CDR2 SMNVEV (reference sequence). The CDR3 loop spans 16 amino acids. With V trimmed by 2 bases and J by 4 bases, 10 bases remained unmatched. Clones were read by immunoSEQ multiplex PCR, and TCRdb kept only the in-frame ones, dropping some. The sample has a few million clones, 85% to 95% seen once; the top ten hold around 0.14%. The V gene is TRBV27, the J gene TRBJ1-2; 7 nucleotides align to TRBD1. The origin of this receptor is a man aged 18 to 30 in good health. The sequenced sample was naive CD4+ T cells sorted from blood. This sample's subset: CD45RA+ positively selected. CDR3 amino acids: CASSLNRGDVGYGYTF. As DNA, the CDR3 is TGTGCCAGCAGTTTAAACAGGGGCGACGTGGGCTATGGCTACACCTTC.